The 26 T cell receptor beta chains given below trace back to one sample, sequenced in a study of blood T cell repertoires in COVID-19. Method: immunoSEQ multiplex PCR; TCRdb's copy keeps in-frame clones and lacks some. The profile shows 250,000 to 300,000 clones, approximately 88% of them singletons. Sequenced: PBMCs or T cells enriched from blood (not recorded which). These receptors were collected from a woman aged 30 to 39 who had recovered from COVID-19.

The CDR3 here is CASSLSISSYEQYF. The CDR3 DNA sequence: TGTGCCAGCAGTTTATCTATCTCCTCCTACGAGCAGTACTTC. The rearrangement uses TRBV27 and TRBJ2-7; D gene ambiguous. CDR1 is MNHEY, CDR2 SMNVEV, per germline (reference sequence). Trimming cost V 0 bases and J 0 bases, with 6 bases left between them. This CDR3 spans 14 amino acids.

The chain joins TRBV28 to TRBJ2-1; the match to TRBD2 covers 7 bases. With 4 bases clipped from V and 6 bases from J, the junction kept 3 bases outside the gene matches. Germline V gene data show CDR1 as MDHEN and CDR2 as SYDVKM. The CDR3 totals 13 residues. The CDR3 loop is CASSSGGTNEQFF. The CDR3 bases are TGTGCCAGCAGTTCGGGGGGAACCAATGAGCAGTTCTTC.

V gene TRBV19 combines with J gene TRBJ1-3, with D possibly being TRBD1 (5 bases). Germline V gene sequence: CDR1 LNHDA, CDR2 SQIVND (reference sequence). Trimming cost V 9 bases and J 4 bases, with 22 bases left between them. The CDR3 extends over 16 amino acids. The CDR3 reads CARGFGRGRNGNTIYF. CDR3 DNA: TGTGCCAGGGGGTTCGGTCGGGGGAGGAACGGAAACACCATATATTTT.

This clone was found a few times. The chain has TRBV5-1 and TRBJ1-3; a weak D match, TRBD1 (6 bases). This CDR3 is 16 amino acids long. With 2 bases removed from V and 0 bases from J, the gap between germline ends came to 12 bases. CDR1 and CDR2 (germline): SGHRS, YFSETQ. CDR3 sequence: CASSLAGDNSGNTIYF. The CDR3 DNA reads TGCGCCAGCAGCTTAGCAGGGGACAACTCTGGAAACACCATATATTTT.

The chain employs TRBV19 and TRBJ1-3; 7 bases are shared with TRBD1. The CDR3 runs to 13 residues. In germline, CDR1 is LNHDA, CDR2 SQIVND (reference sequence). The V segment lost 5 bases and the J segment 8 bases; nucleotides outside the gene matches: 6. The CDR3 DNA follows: TGTGCCAGTAGTGCCGACAGGGTATACACCATATATTTT. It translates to CASSADRVYTIYF.

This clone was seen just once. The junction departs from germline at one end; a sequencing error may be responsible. The CDR3 DNA follows: TGTGCCAGCAATGAAATGGACAGGGGTGAATCACCCCTCCACTTT. This translates into CASNEMDRGESPLHF. This rearrangement joins TRBV6-1 to TRBJ1-6; 9 bases are shared with TRBD1. Germline V gene lookup returns CDR1 MNHNS and CDR2 SASEGT. The CDR3 runs 15 residues.

CDR3 amino acids: CASSLRKQGAYYGYTF. The CDR3 DNA is TGTGCCAGCAGTTTGAGAAAGCAGGGGGCATACTATGGCTACACCTTC. The rearrangement uses TRBV27 and TRBJ1-2; 8 nucleotides line up with TRBD1. The V gene end was trimmed by 3 bases and the J gene end by 3 bases; junction bases not matched to a gene: 9. Germline CDR1 MNHEY, CDR2 SMNVEV (reference sequence). The CDR3 is made up of 16 amino acids.

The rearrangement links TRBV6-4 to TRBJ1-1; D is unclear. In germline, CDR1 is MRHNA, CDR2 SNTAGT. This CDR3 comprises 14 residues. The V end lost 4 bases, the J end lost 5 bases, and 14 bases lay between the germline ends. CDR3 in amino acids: CASSGSGRVTEAFF. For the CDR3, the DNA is TGTGCCAGCAGTGGTAGCGGGCGCGTAACTGAAGCTTTCTTT.

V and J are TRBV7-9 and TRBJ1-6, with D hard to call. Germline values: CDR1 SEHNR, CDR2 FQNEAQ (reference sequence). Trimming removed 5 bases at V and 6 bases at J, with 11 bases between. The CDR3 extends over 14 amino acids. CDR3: CASSRGGPNSPLHF. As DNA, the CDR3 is TGTGCCAGCAGCCGGGGAGGTCCTAATTCACCCCTCCACTTT. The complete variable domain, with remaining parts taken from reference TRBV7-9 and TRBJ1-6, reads DTGVSQNPRHKITKRGQNVTFRCDPISEHNRLYWYRQTLGQGPEFLTYFQNEAQLEKSRLLSDRFSAERPKGSFSTLEIQRTEQGDSAMYLCASSRGGPNSPLHFGNGTRLTVT.

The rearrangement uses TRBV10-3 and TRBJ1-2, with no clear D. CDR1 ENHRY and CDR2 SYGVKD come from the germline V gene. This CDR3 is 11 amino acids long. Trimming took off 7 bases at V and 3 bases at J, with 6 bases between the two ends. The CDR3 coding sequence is TGTGCCATCAACGAGGACTATGGCTACACCTTC. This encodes CAINEDYGYTF.

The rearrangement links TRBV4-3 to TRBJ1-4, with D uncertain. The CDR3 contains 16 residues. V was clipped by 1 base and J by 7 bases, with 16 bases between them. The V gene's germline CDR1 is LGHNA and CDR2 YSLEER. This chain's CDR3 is CASSQGSKRSAEKLFF. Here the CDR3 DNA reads TGCGCCAGCAGCCAAGGTTCGAAACGGAGTGCTGAAAAACTGTTTTTT.

In DNA form, the CDR3 reads TGTGCCAGCTCACCACTGGGCGGGGGGGCCTACGAGCAGTACTTC. Encoded protein: CASSPLGGGAYEQYF. The chain couples TRBV18 to TRBJ2-7; the match to TRBD2 covers 9 bases. V lost 1 base, J lost 2 bases, and 3 bases stayed unmatched. Germline lookup yields CDR1 KGHSH and CDR2 LQKENI. This CDR3 is 15 amino acids long.

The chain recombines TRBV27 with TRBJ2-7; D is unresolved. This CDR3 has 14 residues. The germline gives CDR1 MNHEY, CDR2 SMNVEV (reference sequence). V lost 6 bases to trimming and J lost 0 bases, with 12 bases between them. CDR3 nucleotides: TGTGCCAGCAGCGGTCACTATAGCTCCTACGAGCAGTACTTC. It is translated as CASSGHYSSYEQYF.

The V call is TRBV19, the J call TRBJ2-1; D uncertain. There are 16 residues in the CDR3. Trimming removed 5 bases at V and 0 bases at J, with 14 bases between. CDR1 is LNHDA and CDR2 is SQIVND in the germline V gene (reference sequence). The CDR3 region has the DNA TGTGCCAGTAGTCAACAGCAGATAAGCTCCTACAATGAGCAGTTCTTC. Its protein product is CASSQQQISSYNEQFF.

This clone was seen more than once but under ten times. DNA for the CDR3: TGTGCCTGGAAGGGACACCGACACACTGGAAACACCATATATTTT. Its protein is CAWKGHRHTGNTIYF. The chain employs TRBV30 and TRBJ1-3; D may be TRBD1 (6 bases). V lost 4 bases and J lost 2, with 15 bases in between. The V gene's germline CDR1 is GTSNPN and CDR2 SVGIG (reference sequence). The CDR3 runs 15 residues.

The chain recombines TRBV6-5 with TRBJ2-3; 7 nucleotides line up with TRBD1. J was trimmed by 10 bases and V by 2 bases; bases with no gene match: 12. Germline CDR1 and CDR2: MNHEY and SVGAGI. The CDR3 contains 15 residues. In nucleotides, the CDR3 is TGTGCCAGCAGTTACCAAATACAGGGGATGTATCCGCAGTATTTT. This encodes CASSYQIQGMYPQYF.

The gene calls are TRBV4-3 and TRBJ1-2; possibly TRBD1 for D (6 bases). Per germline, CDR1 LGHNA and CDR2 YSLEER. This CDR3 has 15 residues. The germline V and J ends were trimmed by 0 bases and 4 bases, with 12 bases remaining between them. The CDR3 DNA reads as TGCGCCAGCAGCCAAGATCAAGGACAGCGCTATGGCTACACCTTC. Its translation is CASSQDQGQRYGYTF.

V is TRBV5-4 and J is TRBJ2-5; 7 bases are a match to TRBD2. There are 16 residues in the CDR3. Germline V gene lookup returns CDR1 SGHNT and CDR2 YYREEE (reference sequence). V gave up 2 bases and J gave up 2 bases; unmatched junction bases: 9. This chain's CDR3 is CASSFRRGGDQETQYF. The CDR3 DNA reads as TGTGCCAGCAGCTTTCGTAGGGGAGGGGATCAAGAGACCCAGTACTTC.

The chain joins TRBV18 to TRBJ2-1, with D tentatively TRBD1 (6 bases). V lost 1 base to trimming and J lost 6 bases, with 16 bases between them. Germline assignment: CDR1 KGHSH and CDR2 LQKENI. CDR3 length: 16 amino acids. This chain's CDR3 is CASSPLTGTTGNEQFF. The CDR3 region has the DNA TGTGCCAGCTCACCACTCACAGGGACAACAGGCAATGAGCAGTTCTTC.

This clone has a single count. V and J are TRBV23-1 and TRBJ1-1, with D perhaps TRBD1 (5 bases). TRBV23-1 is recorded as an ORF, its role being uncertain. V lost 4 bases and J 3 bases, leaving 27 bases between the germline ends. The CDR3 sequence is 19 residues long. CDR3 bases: TGCGCCAGCAGTCCCACGAAGTGGGGGGTTCGTTCGGGGGACACTGAAGCTTTCTTT. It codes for CASSPTKWGVRSGDTEAFF.

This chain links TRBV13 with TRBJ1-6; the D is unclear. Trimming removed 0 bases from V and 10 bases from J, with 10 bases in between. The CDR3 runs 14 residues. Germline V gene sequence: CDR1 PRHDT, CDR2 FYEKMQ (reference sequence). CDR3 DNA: TGTGCCAGCAGCTTAGGGAGGGTCGGATCACCCCTCCACTTT. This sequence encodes CASSLGRVGSPLHF.

CDR3 nucleotide sequence: TGTGCCAGGGGCAGAATTCGGAACTATGGCTACACCTTC. Translation gives CARGRIRNYGYTF. The V gene is TRBV7-2, the J gene TRBJ1-2; D not resolved. The V gene's germline CDR1 is SGHTA and CDR2 FQGNSA. V was pared by 9 bases and J by 2 bases, with 13 bases between. CDR3 length: 13 residues.

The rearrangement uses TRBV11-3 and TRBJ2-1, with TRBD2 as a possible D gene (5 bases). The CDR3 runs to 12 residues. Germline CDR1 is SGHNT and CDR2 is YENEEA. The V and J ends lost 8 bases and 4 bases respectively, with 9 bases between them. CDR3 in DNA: TGTGCCAGCGGTAAGCGGTACAATGAGCAGTTCTTC. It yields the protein CASGKRYNEQFF.

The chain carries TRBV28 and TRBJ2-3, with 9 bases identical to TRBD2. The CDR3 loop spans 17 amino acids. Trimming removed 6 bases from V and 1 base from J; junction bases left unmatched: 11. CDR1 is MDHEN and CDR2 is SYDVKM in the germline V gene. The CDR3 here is CASRSFRREGGTDTQYF. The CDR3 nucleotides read TGTGCCAGCAGGTCTTTTAGGCGGGAGGGAGGCACAGATACGCAGTATTTT.

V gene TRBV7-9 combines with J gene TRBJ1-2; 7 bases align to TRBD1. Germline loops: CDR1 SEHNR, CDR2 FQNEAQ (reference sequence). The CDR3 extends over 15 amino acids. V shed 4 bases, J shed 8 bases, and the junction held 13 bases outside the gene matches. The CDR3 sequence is CASSSPGDSPQGYTF. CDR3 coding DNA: TGTGCCAGCAGCTCCCCGGGGGACAGCCCCCAGGGCTACACCTTC.

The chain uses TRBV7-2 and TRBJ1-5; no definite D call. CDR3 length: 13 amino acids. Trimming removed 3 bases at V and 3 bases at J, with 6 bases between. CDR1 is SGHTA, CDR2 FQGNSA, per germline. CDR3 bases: TGTGCCAGCAGCTTCAGGTTCAATCAGCCCCAGCATTTT. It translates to CASSFRFNQPQHF.